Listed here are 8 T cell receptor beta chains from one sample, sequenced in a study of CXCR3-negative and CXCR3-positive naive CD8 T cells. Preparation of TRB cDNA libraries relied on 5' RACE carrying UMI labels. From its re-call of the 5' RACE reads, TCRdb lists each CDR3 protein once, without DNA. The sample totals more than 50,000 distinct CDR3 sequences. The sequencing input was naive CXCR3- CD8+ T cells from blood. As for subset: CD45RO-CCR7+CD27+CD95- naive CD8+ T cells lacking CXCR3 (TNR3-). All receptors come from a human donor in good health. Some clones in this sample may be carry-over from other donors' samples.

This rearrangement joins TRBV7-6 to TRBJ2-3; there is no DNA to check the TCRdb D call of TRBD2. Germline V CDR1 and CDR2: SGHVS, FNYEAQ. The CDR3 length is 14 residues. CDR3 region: CASSLDLHTDTQYF. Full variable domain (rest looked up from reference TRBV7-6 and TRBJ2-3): GAGVSQSPRYKVTKRGQDVALRCDPISGHVSLYWYRQALGQGPEFLTYFNYEAQQDKSGLPNDRFSAERPEGSISTLTIQRTEQRDSAMYRCASSLDLHTDTQYFGPGTRLTVL.

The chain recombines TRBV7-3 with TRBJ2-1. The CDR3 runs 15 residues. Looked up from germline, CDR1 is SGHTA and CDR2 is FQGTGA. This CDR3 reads CASSLFSGSTNEQFF. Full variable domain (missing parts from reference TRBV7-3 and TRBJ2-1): GAGVSQTPSNKVTEKGKYVELRCDPISGHTALYWYRQSLGQGPEFLIYFQGTGAADDSGLPNDRFFAVRPEGSVSTLKIQRTERGDSAVYLCASSLFSGSTNEQFFGPGTRLTVL.

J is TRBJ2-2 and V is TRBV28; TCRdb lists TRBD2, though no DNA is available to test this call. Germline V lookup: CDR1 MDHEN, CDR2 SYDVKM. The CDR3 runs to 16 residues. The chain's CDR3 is CASSPLAGGNTGELFF.

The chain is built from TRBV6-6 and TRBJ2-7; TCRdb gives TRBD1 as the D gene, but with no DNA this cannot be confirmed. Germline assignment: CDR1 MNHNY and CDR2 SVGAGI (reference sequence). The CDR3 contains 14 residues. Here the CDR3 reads CASSVGGGLGEQYF.

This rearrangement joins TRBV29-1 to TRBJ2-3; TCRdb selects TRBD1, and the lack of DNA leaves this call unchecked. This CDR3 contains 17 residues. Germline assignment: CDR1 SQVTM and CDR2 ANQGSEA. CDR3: CSVDSVRGQGTADTQYF.

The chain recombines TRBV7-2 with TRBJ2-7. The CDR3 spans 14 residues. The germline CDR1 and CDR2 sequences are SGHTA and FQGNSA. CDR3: CASSLGSLAYEQYF.

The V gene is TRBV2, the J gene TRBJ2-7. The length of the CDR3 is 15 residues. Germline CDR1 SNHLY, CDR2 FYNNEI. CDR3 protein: CASTPKDRAPYEQYF.

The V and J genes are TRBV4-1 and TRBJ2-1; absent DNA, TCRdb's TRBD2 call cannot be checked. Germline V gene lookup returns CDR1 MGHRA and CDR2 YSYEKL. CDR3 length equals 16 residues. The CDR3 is CASSQELAGSYNEQFF.